This is a list of T cell receptor beta chains from one sample in a study of cytomegalovirus exposure and HLA in healthy donors. Profiling relied on immunoSEQ multiplex PCR, and the TCRdb table lists in-frame clones only, not all of them. The sample holds about 89,000 clones, roughly 85% seen once. Sequencing was done on a sample of PBMCs. The receptors shown here come from a man aged 40-50 years in good health and CMV-seropositive. CDR3s include the opening cysteine and the closing phenylalanine or tryptophan. D genes are given only for firm matches. Only some rows state a clone size, as once, few, many or a class for expanded clones.

TRBV2	TRBD1	few	TRBJ1-5	CASKGQVNQPQHF	TGTGCCAGCAAGGGACAGGTGAATCAGCCCCAGCATTTT
TRBV19	NA	NA	TRBJ2-5	CASSLGGRTQETQYF	TGTGCCAGTAGTCTCGGGGGACGGACCCAAGAGACCCAGTACTTC
TRBV9	NA	NA	TRBJ2-7	CASSEQGFSYEQYF	TGTGCCAGCAGCGAACAGGGATTCTCCTACGAGCAGTACTTC
TRBV6-5	NA	NA	TRBJ1-3	CASSSPGATSGNTIYF	TGTGCCAGCAGTTCACCAGGGGCCACCTCTGGAAACACCATATATTTT
TRBV29-1	TRBD1	NA	TRBJ1-1	CSVTGTGNTEAFF	TGCAGCGTGACCGGGACAGGGAACACTGAAGCTTTCTTT
TRBV4-1	NA	NA	TRBJ2-1	CASSQDQSLGEQFF	TGCGCCAGCAGCCAAGATCAATCACTAGGTGAGCAGTTCTTC
TRBV5-6	TRBD1	NA	TRBJ2-5	CASSSGTGDGTQYF	TGTGCCAGCAGCTCCGGGACAGGGGACGGGACCCAGTACTTC
TRBV28	TRBD1	once	TRBJ1-2	CASSTTGGDYGYTF	TGTGCCAGCAGTACAACAGGGGGGGACTATGGCTACACCTTC
TRBV4-1	NA	NA	TRBJ2-7	CASSPGMSYEQYF	TGCGCCAGCAGCCCGGGGATGTCCTACGAGCAGTACTTC
TRBV6-6	TRBD2	NA	TRBJ2-1	CASSREAGASYNEQFF	TGTGCCAGCAGTCGCGAAGCGGGGGCCTCCTACAATGAGCAGTTCTTC
TRBV9	NA	NA	TRBJ2-3	CASSVELFTDTQYF	TGTGCCAGCAGCGTAGAGCTGTTCACAGATACGCAGTATTTT
TRBV2	NA	NA	TRBJ2-1	CASQGDYEQFF	TGTGCCAGCCAGGGGGACTATGAGCAGTTCTTC
TRBV7-8	TRBD2	NA	TRBJ2-7	CASSLREYEQYF	TGTGCCAGCAGCTTGCGGGAGTACGAGCAGTACTTC
TRBV4-2	NA	once	TRBJ2-4	CASSQGVNIQYF	TGTGCCAGCAGCCAAGGAGTCAACATTCAGTACTTC
TRBV18	TRBD2	NA	TRBJ2-5	CASSQLAGVAETQYF	TGTGCCAGCTCGCAACTAGCGGGAGTTGCTGAGACCCAGTACTTC
TRBV30	TRBD1	NA	TRBJ2-7	CAWSHYTGTGGLYEQYF	TGTGCCTGGAGCCATTATACCGGGACAGGGGGCTTGTACGAGCAGTACTTC
TRBV14	NA	once	TRBJ1-2	CASSTAGIMSYTF	TGTGCCAGCAGCACCGCAGGGATTATGAGCTACACCTTC
TRBV6-5	NA	NA	TRBJ1-5	CASGRTGNSNQPQHF	TGTGCCAGCGGTAGGACTGGTAATAGCAATCAGCCCCAGCATTTT
TRBV23-1	NA	NA	TRBJ1-5	CASSQSRGGGNQPQHF	TGCGCCAGCAGTCAATCGCGGGGAGGCGGCAATCAGCCCCAGCATTTT
TRBV7-9	NA	NA	TRBJ2-6	CASSPLYGGGANVLTF	TGTGCCAGCAGCCCCCTCTATGGTGGTGGGGCCAACGTCCTGACTTTC
TRBV18	TRBD2	NA	TRBJ2-3	CASSQEAGELDTQYF	TGTGCCAGCTCACAGGAAGCGGGAGAATTGGATACGCAGTATTTT
TRBV2	TRBD2	NA	TRBJ2-7	CASRDLAGLSYEQYF	TGTGCCAGCAGAGACCTAGCGGGGCTCTCCTACGAGCAGTACTTC
TRBV11-2	NA	few	TRBJ2-3	CAKPGLKTDTQYF	TGTGCCAAACCGGGACTTAAGACAGATACGCAGTATTTT
TRBV18	NA	NA	TRBJ2-7	CASSPGGSHYEQYF	TGTGCCAGCTCACCAGGTGGCAGTCACTACGAGCAGTACTTC
TRBV19	NA	NA	TRBJ2-1	CASRDSLSGLLVGDYNEQFF	TGTGCCAGTAGGGACTCCCTGTCGGGACTGCTGGTAGGGGACTACAATGAGCAGTTCTTC
TRBV6-4	TRBD1	NA	TRBJ2-2	CASSPTGGRTGELFF	TGTGCCAGCAGTCCGACAGGGGGCAGGACCGGGGAGCTGTTTTTT
TRBV6-5	TRBD2	NA	TRBJ2-5	CASSSLAGGFQETQYF	TGTGCCAGCAGTTCTCTAGCGGGGGGTTTTCAAGAGACCCAGTACTTC
TRBV19	NA	NA	TRBJ2-3	CASSKVPRWSDGDTQYF	TGTGCCAGTAGTAAGGTCCCACGATGGAGCGATGGAGATACGCAGTATTTT
TRBV5-4	TRBD2	NA	TRBJ2-2	CASSPRFGGGANTGELFF	TGTGCCAGCAGCCCCCGGTTTGGCGGGGGAGCGAACACCGGGGAGCTGTTTTTT
TRBV4-1	NA	NA	TRBJ1-2	CASSPGSGLSGYTF	TGCGCCAGCAGCCCCGGGTCAGGGCTAAGTGGCTACACCTTC
TRBV11-2	NA	once	TRBJ2-3	CASSLRRADTQYF	TGTGCCAGCAGCTTGCGGAGGGCAGATACGCAGTATTTT
TRBV5-1	TRBD1	once	TRBJ1-1	CASSARDRDMNTEAFF	TGCGCCAGCAGCGCCCGGGACAGAGATATGAACACTGAAGCTTTCTTT
TRBV9	TRBD2	few	TRBJ2-7	CASSVGGGSNYEQYF	TGTGCCAGCAGCGTAGGTGGCGGGAGCAACTACGAGCAGTACTTC
TRBV4-1	NA	NA	TRBJ1-1	CASSQSGTGGNTEAFF	TGCGCCAGCAGCCAATCGGGGACGGGGGGGAACACTGAAGCTTTCTTT
TRBV5-4	TRBD2	NA	TRBJ2-5	CASSFQRGRETQYF	TGTGCCAGCAGCTTCCAGCGGGGGCGAGAGACCCAGTACTTC
TRBV19	NA	NA	TRBJ2-1	CASGTPGSYNEQFF	TGTGCCAGTGGGACACCCGGCTCCTACAATGAGCAGTTCTTC
TRBV12-5	NA	few	TRBJ2-5	CASGRDTKETQYF	TGTGCTAGTGGGAGGGACACCAAAGAGACCCAGTACTTC
TRBV5-6	NA	NA	TRBJ1-4	CASSLPGERSNEKLFF	TGTGCCAGCAGCTTACCGGGGGAGAGGTCTAATGAAAAACTGTTTTTT
TRBV19	TRBD1	NA	TRBJ1-5	CASNPDRGSNQPQHF	TGTGCCAGTAACCCGGACAGGGGGAGCAATCAGCCCCAGCATTTT